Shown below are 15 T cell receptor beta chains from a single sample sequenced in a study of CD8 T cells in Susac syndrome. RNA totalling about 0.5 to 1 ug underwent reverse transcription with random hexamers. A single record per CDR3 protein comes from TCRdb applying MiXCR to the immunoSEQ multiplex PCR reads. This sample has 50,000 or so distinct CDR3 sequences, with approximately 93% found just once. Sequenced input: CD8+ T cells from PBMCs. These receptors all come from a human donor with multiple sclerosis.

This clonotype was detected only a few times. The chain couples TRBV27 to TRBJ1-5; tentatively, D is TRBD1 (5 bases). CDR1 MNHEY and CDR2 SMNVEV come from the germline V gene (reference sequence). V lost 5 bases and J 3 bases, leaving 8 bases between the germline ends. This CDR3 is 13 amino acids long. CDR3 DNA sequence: TGTGCCAGCAGTCAGGGAGACAATCAGCCCCAGCATTTT. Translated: CASSQGDNQPQHF.

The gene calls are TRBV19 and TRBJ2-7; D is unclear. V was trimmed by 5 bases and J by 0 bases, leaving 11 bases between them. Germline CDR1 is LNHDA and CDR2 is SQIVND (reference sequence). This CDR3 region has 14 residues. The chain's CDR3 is CASSSLGRSYEQYF. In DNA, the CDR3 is TGTGCCAGTAGTTCTTTGGGCCGCTCCTACGAGCAGTACTTC.

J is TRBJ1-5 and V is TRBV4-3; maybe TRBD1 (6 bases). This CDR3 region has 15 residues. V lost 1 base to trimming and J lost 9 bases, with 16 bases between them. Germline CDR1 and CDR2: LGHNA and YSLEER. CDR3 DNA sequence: TGCGCCAGCAGCCAAGGGGTACAGGGAGCGTGGCCCCAGCATTTT. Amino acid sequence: CASSQGVQGAWPQHF.

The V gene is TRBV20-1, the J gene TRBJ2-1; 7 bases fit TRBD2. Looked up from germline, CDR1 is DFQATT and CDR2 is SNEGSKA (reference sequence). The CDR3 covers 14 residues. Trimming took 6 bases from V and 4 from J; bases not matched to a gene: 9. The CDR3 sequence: CSAPVGGMYNEQFF. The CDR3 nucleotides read TGCAGTGCACCAGTCGGGGGGATGTACAATGAGCAGTTCTTC.

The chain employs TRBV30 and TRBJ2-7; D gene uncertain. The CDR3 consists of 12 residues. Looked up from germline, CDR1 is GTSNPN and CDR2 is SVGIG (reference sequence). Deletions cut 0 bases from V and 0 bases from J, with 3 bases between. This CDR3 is CAWSVVSYEQYF. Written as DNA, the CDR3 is TGTGCCTGGAGTGTGGTCTCCTACGAGCAGTACTTC. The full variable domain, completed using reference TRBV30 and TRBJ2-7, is SQTIHQWPATLVQPVGSPLSLECTVEGTSNPNLYWYRQAAGRGLQLLFYSVGIGQISSEVPQNLSASRPQDRQFILSSKKLLLSDSGFYLCAWSVVSYEQYFGPGTRLTVT.

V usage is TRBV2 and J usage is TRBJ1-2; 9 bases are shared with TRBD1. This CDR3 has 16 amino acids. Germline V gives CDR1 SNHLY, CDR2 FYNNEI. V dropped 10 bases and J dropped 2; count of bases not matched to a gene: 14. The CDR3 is CAITIRDRAPNYGYTF. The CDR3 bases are TGTGCCATCACGATCCGGGACAGGGCGCCAAACTATGGCTACACCTTC.

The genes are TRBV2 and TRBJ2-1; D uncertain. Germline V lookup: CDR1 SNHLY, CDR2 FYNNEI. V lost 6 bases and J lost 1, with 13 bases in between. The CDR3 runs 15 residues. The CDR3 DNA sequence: TGTGCCAGCAGAGTTTCAGAGGAATCCTACAATGAGCAGTTCTTC. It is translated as CASRVSEESYNEQFF. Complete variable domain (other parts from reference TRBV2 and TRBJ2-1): EPEVTQTPSHQVTQMGQEVILRCVPISNHLYFYWYRQILGQKVEFLVSFYNNEISEKSEIFDDQFSVERPDGSNFTLKIRSTKLEDSAMYFCASRVSEESYNEQFFGPGTRLTVL.

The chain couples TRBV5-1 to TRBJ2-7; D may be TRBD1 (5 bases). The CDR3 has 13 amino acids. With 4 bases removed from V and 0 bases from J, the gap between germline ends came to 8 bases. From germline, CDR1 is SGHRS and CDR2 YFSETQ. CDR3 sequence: CASSPDISYEQYF. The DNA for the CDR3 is TGCGCCAGCAGCCCGGACATCTCCTACGAGCAGTACTTC.

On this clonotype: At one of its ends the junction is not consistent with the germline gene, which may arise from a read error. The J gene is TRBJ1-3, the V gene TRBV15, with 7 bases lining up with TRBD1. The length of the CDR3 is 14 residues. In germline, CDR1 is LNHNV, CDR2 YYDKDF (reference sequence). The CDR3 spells CATSRARGRNTIYF. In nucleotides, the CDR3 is TGTGCCACCAGCAGAGCCAGGGGGAGAAACACTATATATTTT.

The CDR3 sequence: CASSLAQGRYDEQYF. DNA for the CDR3: TGTGCCAGCAGCTTAGCGCAGGGGAGGTACGACGAGCAGTACTTC. V is TRBV7-6 and J is TRBJ2-7; the D call may be TRBD1 or TRBD2 (6 bases each). CDR1 is SGHVS and CDR2 is FNYEAQ in the germline V gene. V was trimmed by 0 bases and J by 5 bases, leaving 14 bases between them. The CDR3 contains 15 residues.

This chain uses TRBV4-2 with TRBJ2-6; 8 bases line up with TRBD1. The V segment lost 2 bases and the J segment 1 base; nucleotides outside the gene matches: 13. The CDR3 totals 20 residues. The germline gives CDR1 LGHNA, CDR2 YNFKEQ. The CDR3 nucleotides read TGTGCCAGCAGCCAACCGACCGGGACAGGCAGCTTTTCTGGGGCCAACGTCCTGACTTTC. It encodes CASSQPTGTGSFSGANVLTF.

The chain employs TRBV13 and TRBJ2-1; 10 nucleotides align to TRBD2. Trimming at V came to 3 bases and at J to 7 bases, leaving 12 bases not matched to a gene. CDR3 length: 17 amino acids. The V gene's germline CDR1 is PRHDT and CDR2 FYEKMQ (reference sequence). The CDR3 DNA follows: TGTGCCAGCAGCTTGTTAGCGGGGGGCCTTGGGGAAAATGAGCAGTTCTTC. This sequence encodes CASSLLAGGLGENEQFF.

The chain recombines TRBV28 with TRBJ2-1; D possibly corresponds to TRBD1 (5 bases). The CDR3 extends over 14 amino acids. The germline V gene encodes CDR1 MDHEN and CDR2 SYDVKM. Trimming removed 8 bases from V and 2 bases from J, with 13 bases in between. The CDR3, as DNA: TGTGCCAGCTCGGACATAACACCCTACAATGAGCAGTTCTTC. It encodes CASSDITPYNEQFF.

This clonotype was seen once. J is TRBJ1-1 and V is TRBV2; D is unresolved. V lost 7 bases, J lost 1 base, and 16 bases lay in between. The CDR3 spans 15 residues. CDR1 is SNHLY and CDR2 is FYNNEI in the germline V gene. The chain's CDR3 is CASIRGKLGNTEAFF. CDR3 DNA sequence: TGTGCCAGCATCCGAGGGAAGCTGGGGAACACTGAAGCTTTCTTT.

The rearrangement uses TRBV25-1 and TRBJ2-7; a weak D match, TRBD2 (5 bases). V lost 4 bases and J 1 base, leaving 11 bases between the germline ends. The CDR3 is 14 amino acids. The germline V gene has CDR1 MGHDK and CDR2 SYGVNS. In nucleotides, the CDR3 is TGTGCCAGCAGTGGGAGAGGCGGGTCCTACGAGCAGTACTTC. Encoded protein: CASSGRGGSYEQYF.